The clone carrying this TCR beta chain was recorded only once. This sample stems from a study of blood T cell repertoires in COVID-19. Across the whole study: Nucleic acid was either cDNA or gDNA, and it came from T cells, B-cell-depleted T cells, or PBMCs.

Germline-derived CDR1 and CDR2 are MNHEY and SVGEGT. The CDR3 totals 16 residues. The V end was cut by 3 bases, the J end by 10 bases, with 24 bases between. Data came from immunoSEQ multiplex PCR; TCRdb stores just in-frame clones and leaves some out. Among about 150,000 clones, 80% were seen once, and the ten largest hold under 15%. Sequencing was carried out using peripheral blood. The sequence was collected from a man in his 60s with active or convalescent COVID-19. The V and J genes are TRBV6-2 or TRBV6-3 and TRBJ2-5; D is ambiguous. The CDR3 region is CASSYRPPGKALYQYF. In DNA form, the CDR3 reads TGTGCCAGCAGTTATCGCCCTCCGGGTAAAGCCCTTTACCAGTACTTC.